These 22 T cell receptor beta chains share one sample of origin, sequenced in a study of control samples from healthy donors and cancer patients. Assay: immunoSEQ multiplex PCR; the TCRdb copy retains only in-frame clones and omits some. Of more than 85,000 clones listed, less than 95% are singletons. The sample consisted of blood. All receptors derive from a human donor in good health. The donor label of this sample is uncertain.

V gene TRBV5-1 combines with J gene TRBJ1-1, with D uncertain. CDR3 size: 14 residues. V lost 1 base and J lost 2, with 9 bases in between. Germline V lookup: CDR1 SGHRS, CDR2 YFSETQ. CDR3 bases: TGCGCCAGCAGCTTGAGGCAGTTTAACACTGAAGCTTTCTTT. It translates to CASSLRQFNTEAFF. The variable domain in full, with the rest retrieved from reference TRBV5-1 and TRBJ1-1, is KAGVTQTPRYLIKTRGQQVTLSCSPISGHRSVSWYQQTPGQGLQFLFEYFSETQRNKGNFPGRFSGRQFSNSRSEMNVSTLELGDSALYLCASSLRQFNTEAFFGQGTRLTVV.

The chain carries TRBV3-1 (or the pseudogene TRBV3-2) and TRBJ1-4; D is uncertain. Germline CDR1 and CDR2: LGHDT and YNNKEL (reference sequence). V lost 5 bases, J lost 8 bases, and 9 bases lay in between. There are 12 residues in the CDR3. DNA of the CDR3: TGTGCCAGCAGCTCGACCCAGGAAAAACTGTTTTTT. Amino acid sequence: CASSSTQEKLFF.

The chain recombines TRBV18 with TRBJ1-6; no firm D call. Per germline, CDR1 KGHSH and CDR2 LQKENI. Trimming pared 3 bases from V and 7 bases from J, leaving 16 bases between. CDR3 length: 16 residues. CDR3 region: CASSPTFSGTNSPLHF. The CDR3 DNA reads TGTGCCAGCTCACCGACTTTTTCGGGTACCAATTCACCCCTCCACTTT.

This clone was seen just once. The gene calls are TRBV4-2 and TRBJ1-3; D gene uncertain. V lost 1 base to trimming and J lost 0 bases, with 10 bases between them. This CDR3 has 16 amino acids. Germline V gene lookup returns CDR1 LGHNA and CDR2 YNFKEQ. The chain's CDR3 is CASSQGTRRSGNTIYF. The CDR3 nucleotides are TGTGCCAGCAGCCAAGGAACACGGCGCTCTGGAAACACCATATATTTT.

The chain is built from TRBV27 and TRBJ2-7; D perhaps matches TRBD2 (5 bases). The CDR3 has 13 residues. V lost 6 bases to trimming and J lost 4 bases, with 13 bases between them. Germline CDR1 is MNHEY and CDR2 is SMNVEV (reference sequence). CDR3 in amino acids: CASSGVEGYEQYF. The CDR3 coding sequence is TGTGCCAGCAGCGGGGTTGAAGGGTACGAGCAGTACTTC.

The genes are TRBV10-3 and TRBJ1-1; D possibly corresponds to TRBD1 (5 bases). The CDR3 sequence is 15 residues long. CDR1 and CDR2 from the germline V gene are ENHRY and SYGVKD. The V end was cut by 0 bases, the J end by 3 bases, with 11 bases between. DNA for the CDR3: TGTGCCATCAGTGAGTCCGGGGCACGGGACACTGAAGCTTTCTTT. Translating gives CAISESGARDTEAFF.

The chain carries TRBV5-1 and TRBJ1-1, with D tentatively TRBD1 (5 bases). The CDR3 extends over 15 amino acids. CDR1 and CDR2 from the germline V gene are SGHRS and YFSETQ. Trimming shortened V by 4 bases and J by 4 bases, and 17 bases separated the two germline ends. The CDR3 reads CASSTSPGGATEAFF. CDR3 coding DNA: TGCGCCAGCAGCACCTCCCCTGGGGGAGCCACTGAAGCTTTCTTT.

The CDR3 nucleotides are TGTGCCAGCAGCTTAATTTGTTTAATAGGGCACACCGGGGAGCTGTTTTTT. Residues: CASSLICLIGHTGELFF. V gene TRBV11-3 combines with J gene TRBJ2-2; D is ambiguous. The V and J ends lost 2 bases and 3 bases respectively, with 16 bases between them. The CDR3 consists of 17 residues. Per germline, CDR1 SGHNT and CDR2 YENEEA.

The rearrangement links TRBV3-1 (or the pseudogene TRBV3-2) to TRBJ1-5; tentative D call: TRBD1 (5 bases). With 2 bases removed from V and 1 base from J, the gap between germline ends came to 9 bases. CDR1 LGHDT and CDR2 YNNKEL come from the germline V gene (reference sequence). The CDR3 has 15 amino acids. The CDR3 DNA reads as TGTGCCAGCAGCCAATCCGCAGGGAGCAATCAGCCCCAGCATTTT. Residues: CASSQSAGSNQPQHF.

Regarding this clone: One end of the junction varies from germline; a read error may be responsible. The rearrangement links TRBV6-5 to TRBJ1-4; D not certain. CDR3 size: 14 residues. Germline V gene sequence: CDR1 MNHEY, CDR2 SVGAGI. DNA of the CDR3: TGTGCCAGCAATTACAGAAAAATTAATGAAAAACTGTTTTTT. Translating gives CASNYRKINEKLFF.

The chain combines TRBV12-3 or TRBV12-4 with TRBJ2-2, with D maybe TRBD2 (5 bases). CDR3 length equals 13 residues. The V and J ends lost 2 bases and 7 bases respectively, with 8 bases between them. CDR3 region: CASSLNGDGELFF. As DNA, the CDR3 is TGTGCCAGCAGTTTAAACGGGGACGGGGAGCTGTTTTTT.

The chain uses TRBV24-1 and TRBJ2-5; 8 bases fit TRBD2. The V gene's germline CDR1 is KGHDR and CDR2 SFDVKD. J was trimmed by 1 base and V by 12 bases; bases with no gene match: 6. The CDR3 contains 13 residues. The CDR3 nucleotides are TGTGCCCCCCCGGGAGGGAGCCAAGAGACCCAGTACTTC. Translating gives CAPPGGSQETQYF.

The chain carries TRBV6-5 and TRBJ1-1; D is perhaps TRBD1 (5 bases). CDR3 length: 13 residues. Trimming removed 0 bases from V and 12 bases from J, with 14 bases in between. Germline lookup yields CDR1 MNHEY and CDR2 SVGAGI. CDR3 coding DNA: TGTGCCAGCAGTTACTCCAGGGAGGATTTAACTTTCTTT. This sequence encodes CASSYSREDLTFF.

This clone turned up a few times. The CDR3 loop is CASSFGQDTQYF. The CDR3 region has the DNA TGTGCCAGCAGCTTCGGGCAAGATACGCAGTATTTT. V and J are TRBV5-6 and TRBJ2-3, with D unresolved. Trimming pared 2 bases from V and 5 bases from J, leaving 6 bases between. Germline CDR1 is SGHDT and CDR2 is YYEEEE. There are 12 residues in the CDR3. Combining the CDR3 with reference TRBV5-6 and TRBJ2-3 gives the whole variable domain DAGVTQSPTHLIKTRGQQVTLRCSPKSGHDTVSWYQQALGQGPQFIFQYYEEEERQRGNFPDRFSGHQFPNYSSELNVNALLLGDSALYLCASSFGQDTQYFGPGTRLTVL.

The chain couples TRBV27 to TRBJ1-2; 7 bases align to TRBD1. This CDR3 has 16 residues. The V and J ends lost 5 bases and 4 bases, in that order; junction bases with no gene match: 13. Germline V gene lookup returns CDR1 MNHEY and CDR2 SMNVEV (reference sequence). CDR3 in DNA: TGTGCCAGCAGTCCCGGGACAGCCGCGGGGCTCTATGGCTACACCTTC. This codes for CASSPGTAAGLYGYTF.

The V call is TRBV7-6, the J call TRBJ1-1; 7 positions agree with TRBD1. The CDR3 length is 17 residues. The junction had 12 bases not matched to a gene; V was cut back by 1 base and J by 4 bases. The germline V gene has CDR1 SGHVS and CDR2 FNYEAQ. CDR3 nucleotide sequence: TGTGCCAGCAGCTTAGATATCCTACAGGGGACGGGCACTGAAGCTTTCTTT. Residues: CASSLDILQGTGTEAFF. The full variable domain, in which reference TRBV7-6 and TRBJ1-1 provide the parts outside the CDR3, is GAGVSQSPRYKVTKRGQDVALRCDPISGHVSLYWYRQALGQGPEFLTYFNYEAQQDKSGLPNDRFSAERPEGSISTLTIQRTEQRDSAMYRCASSLDILQGTGTEAFFGQGTRLTVV.

Only one count was recorded for this clone. The chain carries TRBV3-1 (or the pseudogene TRBV3-2) and TRBJ1-2, with D perhaps TRBD1 (6 bases). The germline gives CDR1 LGHDT, CDR2 YNNKEL (reference sequence). The CDR3 totals 15 residues. Trimming stripped 3 bases from V and 4 bases from J, with 15 bases between. The CDR3 protein is CASSQGRGAVYGYTF. CDR3 bases: TGTGCCAGCAGCCAGGGGAGGGGGGCGGTCTATGGCTACACCTTC.

The chain carries TRBV11-2 and TRBJ2-5; 10 bases align to TRBD1. The junction had 12 bases not matched to a gene; V was cut back by 1 base and J by 4 bases. Germline CDR1 is SGHAT and CDR2 is FQNNGV. This CDR3 is 18 amino acids long. The DNA for the CDR3 is TGTGCCAGCAGCTTAGTAAACCGGGACAGGGGTGTACGAGAGACCCAGTACTTC. Residues: CASSLVNRDRGVRETQYF.

The rearrangement links TRBV10-3 to TRBJ2-2; no reliable D call. The germline V and J ends were trimmed by 2 bases and 7 bases, with 17 bases remaining between them. This CDR3 has 16 amino acids. CDR1 is ENHRY and CDR2 is SYGVKD in the germline V gene. CDR3 residues: CAISENLGDLGGELFF. CDR3 DNA sequence: TGTGCCATCAGTGAGAATCTAGGAGATCTCGGCGGGGAGCTGTTTTTT.

The chain uses TRBV18 and TRBJ2-7, with a weak D call TRBD2 (5 bases). Germline CDR1 KGHSH, CDR2 LQKENI. The V end lost 6 bases, the J end lost 0 bases, and 12 bases lay between the germline ends. The CDR3 length is 14 residues. The CDR3: CASSPEDFSYEQYF. CDR3 sequence (DNA): TGTGCCAGCTCTCCCGAGGACTTCTCCTACGAGCAGTACTTC.

This rearrangement joins TRBV19 to TRBJ2-3, with 8 bases identical to TRBD2. The CDR3 runs to 13 residues. The V gene's germline CDR1 is LNHDA and CDR2 SQIVND (reference sequence). V lost 8 bases to trimming and J lost 6 bases; unmatched junction nucleotides: 7. CDR3 sequence: CASGSGAQDTQYF. The CDR3 DNA reads TGTGCCAGTGGTAGCGGGGCCCAGGATACGCAGTATTTT.

The chain links TRBV12-3 or TRBV12-4 to TRBJ2-7; no definite D call. Trimming cost V 4 bases and J 4 bases, with 11 bases left between them. This CDR3 spans 13 amino acids. CDR3 loop: CASSSYPNYEQYF. CDR3 sequence (DNA): TGTGCCAGCAGTTCATACCCCAATTACGAGCAGTACTTC.